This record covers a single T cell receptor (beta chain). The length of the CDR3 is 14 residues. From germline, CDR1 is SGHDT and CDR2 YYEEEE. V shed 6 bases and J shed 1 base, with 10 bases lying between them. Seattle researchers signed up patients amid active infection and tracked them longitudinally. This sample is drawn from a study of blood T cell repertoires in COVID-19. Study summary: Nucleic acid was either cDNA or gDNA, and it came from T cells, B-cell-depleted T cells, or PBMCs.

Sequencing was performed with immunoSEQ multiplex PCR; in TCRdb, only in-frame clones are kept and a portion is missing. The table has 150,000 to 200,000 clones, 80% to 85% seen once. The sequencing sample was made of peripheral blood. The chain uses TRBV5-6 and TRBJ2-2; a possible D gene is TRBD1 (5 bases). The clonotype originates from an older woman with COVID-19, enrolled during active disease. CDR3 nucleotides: TGTGCCAGCAACCGCGACAGGAACACCGGGGAGCTGTTTTTT. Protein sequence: CASNRDRNTGELFF.